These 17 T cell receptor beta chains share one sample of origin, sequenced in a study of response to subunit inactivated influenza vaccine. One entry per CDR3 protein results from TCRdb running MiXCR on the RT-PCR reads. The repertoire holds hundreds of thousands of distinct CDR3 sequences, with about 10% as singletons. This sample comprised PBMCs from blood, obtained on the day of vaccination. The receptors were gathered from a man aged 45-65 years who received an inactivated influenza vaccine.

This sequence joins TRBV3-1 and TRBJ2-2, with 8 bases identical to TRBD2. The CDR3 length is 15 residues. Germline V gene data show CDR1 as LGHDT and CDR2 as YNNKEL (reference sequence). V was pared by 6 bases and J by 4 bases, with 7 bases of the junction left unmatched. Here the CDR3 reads CASRPPGGGTGELFF. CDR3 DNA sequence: TGTGCCAGCAGGCCCCCGGGGGGGGGCACCGGGGAGCTGTTTTTT.

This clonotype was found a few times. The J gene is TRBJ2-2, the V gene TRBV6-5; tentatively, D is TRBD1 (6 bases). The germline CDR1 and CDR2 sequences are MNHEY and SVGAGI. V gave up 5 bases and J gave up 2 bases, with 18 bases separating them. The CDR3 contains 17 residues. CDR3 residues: CASSHPPGQLNTGELFF. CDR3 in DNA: TGTGCCAGCAGTCACCCCCCGGGACAACTAAACACCGGGGAGCTGTTTTTT.

CDR3: CASSYATHRTDTQYF. CDR3 nucleotide sequence: TGTGCCAGCAGTTACGCGACTCACCGCACAGATACGCAGTATTTT. The chain employs TRBV6-5 and TRBJ2-3; D unresolved. The CDR3 runs 15 residues. V shed 2 bases and J shed 1 base, with 10 bases lying between them. Germline V CDR1 and CDR2: MNHEY, SVGAGI.

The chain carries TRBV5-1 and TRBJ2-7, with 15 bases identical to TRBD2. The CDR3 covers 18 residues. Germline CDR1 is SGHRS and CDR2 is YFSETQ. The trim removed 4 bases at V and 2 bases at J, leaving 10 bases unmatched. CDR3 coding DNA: TGCGCCAGCAGCCCTATCCCCGGGACTAGCGGGGGGACCTACGAGCAGTACTTC. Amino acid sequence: CASSPIPGTSGGTYEQYF.

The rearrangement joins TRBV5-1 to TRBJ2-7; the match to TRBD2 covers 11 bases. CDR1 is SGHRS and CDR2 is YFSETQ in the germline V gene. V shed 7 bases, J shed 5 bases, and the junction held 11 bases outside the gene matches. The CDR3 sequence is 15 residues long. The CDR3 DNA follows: TGCGCCAGCGGTAAACCCGGGACTAGCGGTAACGAGCAGTACTTC. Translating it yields CASGKPGTSGNEQYF.

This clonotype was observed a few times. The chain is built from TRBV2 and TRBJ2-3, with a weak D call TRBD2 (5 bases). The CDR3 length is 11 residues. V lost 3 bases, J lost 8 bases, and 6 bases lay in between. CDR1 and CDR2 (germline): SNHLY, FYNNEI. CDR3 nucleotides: TGTGCCAGCAGTGATGAGGGTACGCAGTATTTT. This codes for CASSDEGTQYF.

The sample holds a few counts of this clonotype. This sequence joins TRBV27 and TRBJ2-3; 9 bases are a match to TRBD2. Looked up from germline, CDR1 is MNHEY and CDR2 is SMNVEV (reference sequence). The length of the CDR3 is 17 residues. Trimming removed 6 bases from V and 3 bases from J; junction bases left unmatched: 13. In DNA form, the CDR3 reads TGTGCCAGCAGACCTGACGAGCGGGGGGATGTGACAGATACGCAGTATTTT. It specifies CASRPDERGDVTDTQYF.

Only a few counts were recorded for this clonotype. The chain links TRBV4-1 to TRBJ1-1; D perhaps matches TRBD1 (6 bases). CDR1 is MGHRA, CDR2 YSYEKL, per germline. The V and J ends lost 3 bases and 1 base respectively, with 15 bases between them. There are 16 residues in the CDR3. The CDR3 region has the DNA TGCGCCAGCAGCCAGGAATTACAGGGCCCGAACACTGAAGCTTTCTTT. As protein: CASSQELQGPNTEAFF.

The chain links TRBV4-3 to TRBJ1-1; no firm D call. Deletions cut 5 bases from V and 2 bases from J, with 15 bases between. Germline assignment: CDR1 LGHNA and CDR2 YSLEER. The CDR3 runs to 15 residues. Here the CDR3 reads CASSVDQISNTEAFF. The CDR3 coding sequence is TGCGCCAGCAGCGTAGACCAGATTTCCAACACTGAAGCTTTCTTT.

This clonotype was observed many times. The chain's CDR3 is CASSSQRGGPTDTQYF. CDR3 bases: TGTGCCAGCAGTTCCCAGCGGGGGGGGCCGACAGATACGCAGTATTTT. The chain recombines TRBV12-3 or TRBV12-4 with TRBJ2-3; 10 bases align to TRBD2. The CDR3 length is 16 residues. The junction had 7 bases not matched to a gene; V was cut back by 4 bases and J by 3 bases.

This CDR3 is CASSDYMGLVLWDSQLQETQYF. The CDR3 DNA follows: TGTGCCAGCAGCGATTACATGGGACTTGTGTTGTGGGACTCGCAGTTACAAGAGACCCAGTACTTC. The chain uses TRBV7-2 and TRBJ2-5; TRBD2 might be the D (6 bases). Germline V gene data show CDR1 as SGHTA and CDR2 as FQGNSA. The CDR3 has 22 amino acids. V gave up 5 bases and J gave up 2 bases, with 36 bases separating them.

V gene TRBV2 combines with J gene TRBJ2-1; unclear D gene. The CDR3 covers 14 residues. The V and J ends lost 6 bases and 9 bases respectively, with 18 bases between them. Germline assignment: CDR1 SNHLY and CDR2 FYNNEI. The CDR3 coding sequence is TGTGCCAGCAGGTCCGAAGGTCGATGGAGTGAGCAGTTCTTC. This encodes CASRSEGRWSEQFF.

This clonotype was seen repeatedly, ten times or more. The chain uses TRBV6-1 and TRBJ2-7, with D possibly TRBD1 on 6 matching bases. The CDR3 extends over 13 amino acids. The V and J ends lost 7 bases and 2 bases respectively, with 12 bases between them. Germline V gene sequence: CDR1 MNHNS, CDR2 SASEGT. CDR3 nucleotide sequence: TGTGCCAGCAATCGGGACATTACCTACGAGCAGTACTTC. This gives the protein CASNRDITYEQYF.

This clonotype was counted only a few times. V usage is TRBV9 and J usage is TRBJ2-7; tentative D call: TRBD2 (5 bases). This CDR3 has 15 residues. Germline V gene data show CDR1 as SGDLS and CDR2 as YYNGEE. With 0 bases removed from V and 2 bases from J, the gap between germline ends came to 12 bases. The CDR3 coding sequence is TGTGCCAGCAGCGTAGGTGGCCTAGCTGCCTACGAGCAGTACTTC. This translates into CASSVGGLAAYEQYF.

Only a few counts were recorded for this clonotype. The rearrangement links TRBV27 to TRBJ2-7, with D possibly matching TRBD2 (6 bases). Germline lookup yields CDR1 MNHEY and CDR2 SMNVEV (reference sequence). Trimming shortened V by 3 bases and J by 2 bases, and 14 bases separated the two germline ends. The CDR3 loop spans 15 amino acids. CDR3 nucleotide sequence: TGTGCCAGCAGTTTGCTGGGGGGATCTACCTACGAGCAGTACTTC. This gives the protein CASSLLGGSTYEQYF.

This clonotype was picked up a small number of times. This CDR3 reads CASSSTGTGLGRYYEQYF. For the CDR3, the DNA is TGTGCCAGCAGTTCCACCGGGACAGGCCTCGGGAGGTACTACGAGCAGTACTTC. This chain connects TRBV27 to TRBJ2-7; a possible D gene is TRBD1 (8 bases). The germline CDR1 and CDR2 sequences are MNHEY and SMNVEV (reference sequence). The CDR3 is 18 amino acids. Trimming took 4 bases from V and 3 from J, leaving 25 bases between them.

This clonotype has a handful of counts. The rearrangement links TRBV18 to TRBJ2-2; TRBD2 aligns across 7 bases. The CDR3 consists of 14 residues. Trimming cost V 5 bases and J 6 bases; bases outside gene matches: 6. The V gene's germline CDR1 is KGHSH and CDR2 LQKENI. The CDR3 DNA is TGTGCCAGCTCATCAGTGACTAGCCCCGGGGAGCTGTTTTTT. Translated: CASSSVTSPGELFF.